These 27 T cell receptor beta chains were all obtained from the same sample, sequenced in a study of OX40 agonist ivuxolimab in advanced cancers. Sequencing used immunoSEQ multiplex PCR; TCRdb keeps in-frame clones, though not all of them. The sample has 80,000 or so clones; around 85% are singletons. The sample was CD4+ or CD8+ T cells sorted from blood, taken in a trial of the OX40 agonist ivuxolimab. These receptor sequences come from an adult with an advanced solid tumor such as melanoma, head and neck, liver or kidney cancer.

V and J are TRBV7-3 and TRBJ2-1; D not certain. CDR1 is SGHTA and CDR2 is FQGTGA in the germline V gene. V lost 3 bases to trimming and J lost 4 bases, with 7 bases between them. This CDR3 spans 13 amino acids. CDR3 DNA sequence: TGTGCCAGCAGCTTCGTCAGATACAATGAGCAGTTCTTC. It is translated as CASSFVRYNEQFF. The full variable domain, its missing parts supplied by reference TRBV7-3 and TRBJ2-1, is GAGVSQTPSNKVTEKGKYVELRCDPISGHTALYWYRQSLGQGPEFLIYFQGTGAADDSGLPNDRFFAVRPEGSVSTLKIQRTERGDSAVYLCASSFVRYNEQFFGPGTRLTVL.

This chain links TRBV6-5 with TRBJ1-5; D is undetermined. Germline V lookup: CDR1 MNHEY, CDR2 SVGAGI. The CDR3 sequence is 13 residues long. With 10 bases removed from V and 7 bases from J, the gap between germline ends came to 17 bases. CDR3 sequence reads: CATGLTDQQPQHF. CDR3 DNA: TGTGCCACCGGACTGACCGACCAACAGCCCCAGCATTTT.

The chain links TRBV7-3 to TRBJ2-5; D gene unclear. Trimming took 4 bases from V and 0 from J, leaving 9 bases between them. This CDR3 is 14 amino acids long. The germline V gene encodes CDR1 SGHTA and CDR2 FQGTGA. Here the CDR3 reads CASSSGPYQETQYF. CDR3 in DNA: TGTGCCAGCAGCTCCGGCCCGTACCAAGAGACCCAGTACTTC.

The V and J genes are TRBV5-1 and TRBJ1-4; a possible D gene is TRBD1 (5 bases). Trimming removed 0 bases at V and 2 bases at J, with 8 bases between. Germline CDR1 and CDR2: SGHRS and YFSETQ. This CDR3 comprises 15 residues. The DNA for the CDR3 is TGCGCCAGCAGCTTGGCCGAGGGGACTAATGAAAAACTGTTTTTT. It translates to CASSLAEGTNEKLFF.

The chain couples TRBV5-6 to TRBJ2-6, with 8 bases that match TRBD1. V trimming: 4 bases; J trimming: 3 bases; junction bases outside the gene matches: 9. Germline assignment: CDR1 SGHDT and CDR2 YYEEEE. The CDR3 is made up of 17 amino acids. CDR3 in DNA: TGTGCCAGCAGCCCACCCCAGGGGGCGTATGGGGCCAACGTCCTGACTTTC. Its translation is CASSPPQGAYGANVLTF.

This chain's CDR3 is CASSIVAGPNYGYTF. In DNA form, the CDR3 reads TGTGCCAGTAGTATCGTAGCCGGTCCTAACTATGGCTACACCTTC. V and J are TRBV19 and TRBJ1-2; D gene ambiguous. V was trimmed by 3 bases and J by 0 bases, leaving 11 bases between them. The CDR3 has 15 amino acids. Germline CDR1 and CDR2: LNHDA and SQIVND (reference sequence).

The rearrangement links TRBV2 to TRBJ2-3, with 10 nucleotides matching TRBD2. The length of the CDR3 is 16 residues. Germline V CDR1 and CDR2: SNHLY, FYNNEI. The J segment lost 5 bases and the V segment lost 4 bases, leaving 9 bases of the junction unmatched. CDR3 in amino acids: CASSVGLAGVVDTQYF. CDR3 sequence (DNA): TGTGCCAGCAGTGTCGGGCTAGCGGGAGTCGTAGATACGCAGTATTTT.

The J gene is TRBJ2-5, the V gene TRBV6-5, with D unresolved. The V gene's germline CDR1 is MNHEY and CDR2 SVGAGI. V lost 11 bases, J lost 5 bases, and 3 bases lay in between. The CDR3 runs 8 residues. The CDR3: CAVETQYF. In DNA form, the CDR3 reads TGTGCCGTTGAGACCCAGTACTTC.

The V gene is TRBV5-1, the J gene TRBJ2-2, with a weak D call TRBD2 (6 bases). The CDR3 runs to 14 residues. V lost 5 bases and J 2 bases, leaving 10 bases between the germline ends. Germline CDR1 and CDR2: SGHRS and YFSETQ. The DNA of the CDR3 is TGCGCCAGCAGGTGGGGGGATAACACCGGGGAGCTGTTTTTT. Translated, it gives CASRWGDNTGELFF.

This chain joins TRBV7-6 and TRBJ1-1; D ambiguous. This CDR3 is 14 amino acids long. Trimming took off 3 bases at V and 0 bases at J, with 8 bases between the two ends. CDR1 and CDR2 from the germline V gene are SGHVS and FNYEAQ. CDR3 bases: TGTGCCAGCAGCTTCGCGGGGATGAACACTGAAGCTTTCTTT. It yields the protein CASSFAGMNTEAFF.

The rearrangement uses TRBV5-5 and TRBJ1-3; D is ambiguous. Per germline, CDR1 SGHKS and CDR2 YYEKEE (reference sequence). Trimming shortened V by 2 bases and J by 4 bases, and 13 bases separated the two germline ends. The CDR3 contains 15 residues. In DNA form, the CDR3 reads TGTGCCAGCAGCTTAACATTGACACCAGGAAACACCATATATTTT. This gives the protein CASSLTLTPGNTIYF.

The chain joins TRBV7-3 to TRBJ2-3; 10 nucleotides align to TRBD1. After removal of 5 bases from V and 6 bases from J, the junction contained 8 bases not matched to a gene. Germline V gene data show CDR1 as SGHTA and CDR2 as FQGTGA. The CDR3 is made up of 15 amino acids. CDR3 coding DNA: TGTGCCAGCAGCCTAGACAGGGGGCTTGTCGATACGCAGTATTTT. Its translation: CASSLDRGLVDTQYF.

The chain carries TRBV7-8 and TRBJ1-5; D ambiguous. The CDR3 covers 14 residues. Germline loops: CDR1 SGHVS, CDR2 FQNEAQ. V gave up 6 bases and J gave up 3 bases, with 12 bases separating them. CDR3 DNA sequence: TGTGCCAGCAGTTTCGGAAAAGACAATCAGCCCCAGCATTTT. Its translation is CASSFGKDNQPQHF.

The chain joins TRBV5-1 to TRBJ2-2; the D is unclear. From germline, CDR1 is SGHRS and CDR2 YFSETQ. Trimming took off 4 bases at V and 7 bases at J, with 11 bases between the two ends. CDR3 length equals 13 residues. Here the CDR3 DNA reads TGCGCCAGCAGCCCATCTTGGAACGGGGAGCTGTTTTTT. It is translated as CASSPSWNGELFF.

The V gene is TRBV14, the J gene TRBJ2-2; unclear D gene. CDR3 length equals 14 residues. Deletions cut 3 bases from V and 4 bases from J, with 9 bases between. From germline, CDR1 is SGHDN and CDR2 FVKESK. The CDR3 region has the DNA TGTGCCAGCAGCCATGAGTGGGTCACCGGGGAGCTGTTTTTT. It translates to CASSHEWVTGELFF.

CDR3 sequence reads: CASRFGRETQYF. For the CDR3, the DNA is TGTGCCAGCAGATTCGGCAGAGAGACCCAGTACTTC. This chain uses TRBV6-5 with TRBJ2-5; D remains unclear. CDR1 and CDR2 (germline): MNHEY, SVGAGI. The CDR3 loop spans 12 amino acids. The V end lost 6 bases, the J end lost 4 bases, and 9 bases lay between the germline ends.

V gene TRBV30 combines with J gene TRBJ2-7; a possible D gene is TRBD2 (6 bases). Trimming took 3 bases from V and 1 from J, leaving 7 bases between them. Germline CDR1 is GTSNPN and CDR2 is SVGIG (reference sequence). The CDR3 consists of 12 residues. The CDR3 loop is CAWSRESYEQYF. DNA of the CDR3: TGTGCCTGGAGCCGGGAGTCCTACGAGCAGTACTTC.

The gene calls are TRBV11-3 and TRBJ2-1; the match to TRBD2 covers 8 bases. Germline lookup yields CDR1 SGHNT and CDR2 YENEEA. The CDR3 has 16 residues. The J segment lost 4 bases and the V segment lost 0 bases, leaving 5 bases of the junction unmatched. CDR3 DNA sequence: TGTGCCAGCAGCTTAGAGGGTAGCGGGGTATACAATGAGCAGTTCTTC. Amino acids: CASSLEGSGVYNEQFF.

V is TRBV18 and J is TRBJ1-5; D unclear. The CDR3 has 13 residues. Per the germline V gene, CDR1 is KGHSH and CDR2 is LQKENI. Trimming pared 1 base from V and 4 bases from J, leaving 5 bases between. DNA for the CDR3: TGTGCCAGCTCACCACAGCGAAATCAGCCCCAGCATTTT. Its protein product is CASSPQRNQPQHF.

This clone has more than one count but fewer than ten. The chain has TRBV28 and TRBJ1-6; no clear D. Germline assignment: CDR1 MDHEN and CDR2 SYDVKM. V dropped 3 bases and J dropped 9 bases, with 6 bases sitting between them. The CDR3 loop spans 12 amino acids. CDR3 amino acids: CASSLPGSPLHF. CDR3 bases: TGTGCCAGCAGTTTGCCGGGTTCACCCCTCCACTTT.

This chain links TRBV5-4 with TRBJ2-7, with 9 bases lining up with TRBD1. After removal of 5 bases from V and 1 base from J, the junction contained 7 bases not matched to a gene. Germline V gene sequence: CDR1 SGHNT, CDR2 YYREEE (reference sequence). The CDR3 consists of 15 residues. The CDR3 loop reads CASRNPGTGSYEQYF. The CDR3 DNA is TGTGCCAGCAGAAACCCTGGGACAGGGTCCTACGAGCAGTACTTC.

In DNA form, the CDR3 reads TGTGCCAGCAGCTCCCGGGACAGAGAAGAGACCCAGTACTTC. Protein sequence: CASSSRDREETQYF. The chain uses TRBV11-3 and TRBJ2-5; 7 bases fit TRBD1. Trimming removed 4 bases from V and 3 bases from J; junction bases left unmatched: 5. The CDR3 contains 14 residues. In germline, CDR1 is SGHNT, CDR2 YENEEA.

V is TRBV6-5 and J is TRBJ2-7; D remains ambiguous. Germline V gene data show CDR1 as MNHEY and CDR2 as SVGAGI. Deletions cut 4 bases from V and 2 bases from J, with 12 bases between. The CDR3 sequence is 14 residues long. The CDR3 region is CASSSAGPPYEQYF. The CDR3 coding sequence is TGTGCCAGCAGTTCGGCCGGGCCGCCCTACGAGCAGTACTTC.

This clone was seen only a few times. The V gene is TRBV2, the J gene TRBJ2-3; possibly TRBD1 or TRBD2 for D (5 bases each). This CDR3 has 10 residues. Trimming took 11 bases from V and 3 from J, leaving 6 bases between them. Germline loops: CDR1 SNHLY, CDR2 FYNNEI. The chain's CDR3 is CAGGTDTQYF. Written as DNA, the CDR3 is TGTGCCGGGGGTACAGATACGCAGTATTTT.

The rearrangement uses TRBV28 and TRBJ1-5; D unresolved. Germline V lookup: CDR1 MDHEN, CDR2 SYDVKM. V was pared by 1 base and J by 0 bases, with 7 bases between. This CDR3 is 15 amino acids long. CDR3 loop: CASSLSEYSNQPQHF. CDR3 bases: TGTGCCAGCAGTTTATCGGAATATAGCAATCAGCCCCAGCATTTT.

The gene calls are TRBV6-5 and TRBJ2-3; D is uncertain. Trimming pared 5 bases from V and 4 bases from J, leaving 10 bases between. CDR1 is MNHEY, CDR2 SVGAGI, per germline. The CDR3 is 13 amino acids. The CDR3 sequence: CASSVLGADTQYF. DNA for the CDR3: TGTGCCAGCAGTGTCCTCGGTGCAGATACGCAGTATTTT.

The genes are TRBV2 and TRBJ1-5; D possibly corresponds to TRBD1 (5 bases). The CDR3 extends over 15 amino acids. Germline-derived CDR1 and CDR2 are SNHLY and FYNNEI. V lost 7 bases and J lost 7, with 20 bases in between. The CDR3 reads CASNQAGGKGQPQHF. The CDR3 bases are TGTGCCAGCAACCAAGCTGGGGGGAAAGGCCAGCCCCAGCATTTT.